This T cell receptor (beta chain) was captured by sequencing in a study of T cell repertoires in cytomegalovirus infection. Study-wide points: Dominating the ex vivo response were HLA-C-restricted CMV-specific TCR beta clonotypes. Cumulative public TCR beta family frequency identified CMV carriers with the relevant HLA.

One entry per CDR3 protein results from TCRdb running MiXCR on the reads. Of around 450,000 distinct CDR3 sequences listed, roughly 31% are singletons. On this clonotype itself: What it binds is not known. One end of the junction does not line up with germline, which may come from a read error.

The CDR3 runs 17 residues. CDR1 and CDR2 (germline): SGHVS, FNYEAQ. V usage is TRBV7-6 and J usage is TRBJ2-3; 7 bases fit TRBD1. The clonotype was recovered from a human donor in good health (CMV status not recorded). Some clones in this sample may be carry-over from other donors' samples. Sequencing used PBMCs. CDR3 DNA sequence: TGTGCTAGCAGCTTAGTGAGGGGGCCGAGTCGCACAGATACGCGGTATTTT. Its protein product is CASSLVRGPSRTDTRYF.